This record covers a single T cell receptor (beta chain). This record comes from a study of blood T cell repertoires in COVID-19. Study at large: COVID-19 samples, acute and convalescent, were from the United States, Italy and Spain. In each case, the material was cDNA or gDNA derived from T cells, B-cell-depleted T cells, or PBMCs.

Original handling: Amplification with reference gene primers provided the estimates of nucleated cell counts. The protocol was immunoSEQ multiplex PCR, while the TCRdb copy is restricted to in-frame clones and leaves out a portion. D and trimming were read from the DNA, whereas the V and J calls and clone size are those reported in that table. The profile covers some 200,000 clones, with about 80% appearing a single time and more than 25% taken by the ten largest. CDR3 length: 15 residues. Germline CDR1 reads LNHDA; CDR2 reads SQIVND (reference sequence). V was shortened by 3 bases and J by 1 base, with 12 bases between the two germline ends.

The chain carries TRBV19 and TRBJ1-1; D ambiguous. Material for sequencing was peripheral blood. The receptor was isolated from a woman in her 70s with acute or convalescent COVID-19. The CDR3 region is CASSMTPGANTEAFF. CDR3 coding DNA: TGTGCCAGTAGTATGACCCCAGGCGCGAACACTGAAGCTTTCTTT.